This TCR beta chain originates from a study of T cells in localized non-small cell lung cancer. The CDR3 length is 14 residues. Germline loops: CDR1 SGHTA, CDR2 FQGNSA. V dropped 5 bases and J dropped 5 bases, with 15 bases sitting between them. Clones were read by immunoSEQ multiplex PCR, and TCRdb kept only the in-frame ones, dropping some. The table records roughly 21,000 clones, just over 90% of them present only once. This clone has only a few counts. The chain is built from TRBV7-2 and TRBJ1-2; no clear D. The TCR sequence derives from a woman aged 35 to 69 with stage I lung adenocarcinoma. The material was peripheral blood, obtained before any cancer treatment. The CDR3 bases are TGTGCCAGCAGCGTCACGGTGGGAAAATATGGCTACACCTTC. Amino acids: CASSVTVGKYGYTF.